The 9 T cell receptor beta chains below come from one sample, sequenced in a study of T-cell reconstitution after alpha-beta-depleted transplantation in children. Unique molecular identifiers were used to barcode this TCRbeta library. TCRdb called the PCR reads again in MiXCR, with one record for every CDR3 protein. The data show hundreds of thousands of distinct CDR3 sequences, 16% seen once. The sequencing used PBMCs, mostly from graft donor cells, collected 360 days after TCRalphabeta/CD19-depleted stem cell transplant. These receptors came from a male patient between 10 and 17 years old who had a stem cell transplant for acute lymphoblastic leukemia, so the T cells may come from the graft donor.

V usage is TRBV5-1 and J usage is TRBJ2-3; 8 nucleotides match TRBD2. V gave up 4 bases and J gave up 0 bases; unmatched junction bases: 10. This CDR3 is 17 amino acids long. Looked up from germline, CDR1 is SGHRS and CDR2 is YFSETQ. The CDR3 spells CASSVTSGLSSTDTQYF. CDR3 bases: TGCGCCAGCAGCGTTACTAGCGGCCTTTCTAGCACAGATACGCAGTATTTT.

This rearrangement joins TRBV18 to TRBJ2-2; maybe TRBD2 (6 bases). Germline V CDR1 and CDR2: KGHSH, LQKENI. V was trimmed by 2 bases and J by 5 bases, leaving 15 bases between them. This CDR3 has 16 residues. The CDR3 sequence: CASSPTSRSSTGELFF. The CDR3 region has the DNA TGTGCCAGCTCACCAACTAGCAGATCTTCGACCGGGGAGCTGTTTTTT.

The chain couples TRBV5-1 to TRBJ2-5; D gene unclear. Per germline, CDR1 SGHRS and CDR2 YFSETQ. V lost 1 base, J lost 3 bases, and 10 bases lay in between. The CDR3 is made up of 14 amino acids. CDR3 loop: CASSLIPMEETQYF. The CDR3 DNA follows: TGCGCCAGCAGCTTGATACCAATGGAAGAGACCCAGTACTTC.

A few counts support this clonotype. The rearrangement uses TRBV9 and TRBJ2-1; D unresolved. Germline CDR1 SGDLS, CDR2 YYNGEE. V was trimmed by 0 bases and J by 0 bases, leaving 7 bases between them. This CDR3 comprises 15 residues. The CDR3 reads CASSVEPSSYNEQFF. CDR3 in DNA: TGTGCCAGCAGCGTAGAACCTAGCTCCTACAATGAGCAGTTCTTC.

The chain joins TRBV20-1 to TRBJ2-1; 7 bases are a match to TRBD1. The CDR3 is 15 residues long. The germline V gene has CDR1 DFQATT and CDR2 SNEGSKA (reference sequence). Trimming took 0 bases from V and 4 from J; bases not matched to a gene: 6. CDR3 sequence: CSARDLTGRYNEQFF. The DNA of the CDR3 is TGCAGTGCTAGAGATCTGACAGGGCGGTACAATGAGCAGTTCTTC.

The chain recombines TRBV7-6 with TRBJ1-1; 7 bases agree with TRBD1. Germline loops: CDR1 SGHVS, CDR2 FNYEAQ. Trimming removed 2 bases from V and 0 bases from J; junction bases left unmatched: 3. CDR3 length: 15 amino acids. The DNA of the CDR3 is TGTGCCAGCAGCTTACAAGGACAGGTGAACACTGAAGCTTTCTTT. Its translation is CASSLQGQVNTEAFF.

This clonotype was recorded a few times. The chain links TRBV20-1 to TRBJ1-5; 7 bases align to TRBD1. V was clipped by 1 base and J by 6 bases; unmatched bases: 9. CDR3 length: 15 residues. Germline-derived CDR1 and CDR2 are DFQATT and SNEGSKA (reference sequence). For the CDR3, the DNA is TGCAGTGCTAGAGTTCAGGAGGGGGCCCGTCAGCCCCAGCATTTT. Its protein product is CSARVQEGARQPQHF.

This clonotype was found a few times. The rearrangement uses TRBV5-1 and TRBJ1-1, with D perhaps TRBD1 (6 bases). CDR1 is SGHRS and CDR2 is YFSETQ in the germline V gene. Trimming cost V 4 bases and J 3 bases, with 19 bases left between them. The CDR3 runs to 16 residues. The CDR3 nucleotides read TGCGCCAGCAGCACCGGACAGTTTACAGACCACACTGAAGCTTTCTTT. Protein: CASSTGQFTDHTEAFF.

The CDR3 nucleotides read TGCAGTGCTACCCGACAGGAGAACACCGGGGAGCTGTTTTTT. Encoded protein: CSATRQENTGELFF. V is TRBV20-1 and J is TRBJ2-2; a weak D match, TRBD1 (6 bases). This CDR3 is 14 amino acids long. V was cut by 4 bases and J by 1 base, with 10 bases left in between. Germline V lookup: CDR1 DFQATT, CDR2 SNEGSKA (reference sequence).